This TCR beta chain was identified during a study of shared clonotypes between healthy human individuals. This table comes from immunoSEQ multiplex PCR, and its TCRdb copy is limited to in-frame clones, with some not included. The sample contains under 600,000 clones, roughly four fifths of which appear only once. Trimming took 5 bases from V and 2 from J, leaving 6 bases between them. The CDR3 totals 12 residues. Per germline, CDR1 KGHSH and CDR2 LQKENI. The chain couples TRBV18 to TRBJ2-5, with D possibly being TRBD2 (6 bases). The sequenced sample consisted of PBMCs. This TCR was recovered from a woman in her 40s in good health. Some clones in this sample may be carry-over from other donors' samples. Here the CDR3 DNA reads TGTGCCAGCTCAGGGGGGCAAGAGACCCAGTACTTC. Translated: CASSGGQETQYF.